This T cell receptor beta chain was documented in a study of shared clonotypes between healthy human individuals. Study-level background: CD4 naive cells filled three plates per donor, CD4 memory three, CD8 naive two and CD8 memory one.

The protocol was immunoSEQ multiplex PCR, while the TCRdb copy is restricted to in-frame clones and leaves out a portion. The table lists 1,400,000 or so clones, approximately 98.5% of them singletons. Trimming left V 5 bases short and J 2 bases short, with 18 bases between. This CDR3 has 16 amino acids. Germline V gene data show CDR1 as SGHAT and CDR2 as FQNNGV. V usage is TRBV11-2 and J usage is TRBJ1-2, with D perhaps matching TRBD1 (5 bases). Material for sequencing was naive CD4+ T cells sorted from blood. Sample subset: CD45RA+ positively selected. The TCR comes from a man aged 25 to 40 in good health. The CDR3 reads CASSTGRGAVNYGYTF. CDR3 DNA: TGTGCCAGCAGCACGGGGCGGGGAGCTGTCAACTATGGCTACACCTTC.